Below are 17 T cell receptor beta chains sequenced from a single sample in a study of T cells in Graves' hyperthyroidism and ophthalmopathy. TCR beta CDR3 regions were amplified from RNA transcripts. Initially, a first-round RT-PCR of the TCR CDR3 employed the HTBI primer set. One entry per CDR3 protein results from TCRdb running MiXCR on the multiplex PCR reads. The profile shows a few hundred thousand distinct CDR3 sequences, around 15% of them singletons. The material sequenced was blood. These receptors were obtained from a woman between 50 and 59 years old with Graves' hyperthyroidism that later progressed to Graves' ophthalmopathy.

This clonotype was seen many times. The chain uses TRBV18 and TRBJ2-3, with D possibly matching TRBD2 (5 bases). The CDR3 is 15 amino acids. Germline CDR1 reads KGHSH; CDR2 reads LQKENI. V lost 2 bases and J 0 bases, leaving 9 bases between the germline ends. CDR3 residues: CASSPDYASTDTQYF. The DNA for the CDR3 is TGTGCCAGCTCACCAGACTATGCCAGCACAGATACGCAGTATTTT.

This clonotype came up many times. The chain is built from TRBV15 and TRBJ2-7; 7 bases map to TRBD1. The J segment lost 4 bases and the V segment lost 1 base, leaving 4 bases of the junction unmatched. CDR3 length equals 14 residues. CDR1 and CDR2 (germline): LNHNV, YYDKDF (reference sequence). The CDR3 DNA follows: TGTGCCACCAGCAGAGGTGGGACAGAATACGAGCAGTACTTC. The encoded protein is CATSRGGTEYEQYF.

This clonotype was detected ten times or more. The chain is built from TRBV29-1 and TRBJ2-3, with D possibly being TRBD1 (6 bases). Trimming cost V 6 bases and J 6 bases, with 16 bases left between them. The CDR3 covers 13 residues. Germline loops: CDR1 SQVTM, CDR2 ANQGSEA. Here the CDR3 reads CSVSDDRHDTQYF. The CDR3 DNA sequence: TGCAGCGTCTCAGATGACAGGCACGATACGCAGTATTTT.

This clonotype came up many times. This chain links TRBV14 with TRBJ2-1; unclear D gene. The CDR3 extends over 13 amino acids. V gave up 0 bases and J gave up 9 bases, with 9 bases separating them. Germline assignment: CDR1 SGHDN and CDR2 FVKESK. The CDR3 region has the DNA TGTGCCAGCAGCCAAGATCCCGGTGCTGAGCAGTTCTTC. The encoded protein is CASSQDPGAEQFF.

This clonotype was seen ten or more times. The gene calls are TRBV4-1 and TRBJ2-1; the D gene is possibly TRBD2 (6 bases). V was trimmed by 4 bases and J by 6 bases, leaving 16 bases between them. CDR1 is MGHRA, CDR2 YSYEKL, per germline. The length of the CDR3 is 15 residues. The CDR3 bases are TGCGCCAGCAGCCCACTAGGGAGGAAGGGCAATGAGCAGTTCTTC. Its protein is CASSPLGRKGNEQFF.

In its sample, this clonotype was seen many times. The DNA for the CDR3 is TGCAGTGCTCGTGGACAAGGGTTTATGCCCCAGCATTTT. This codes for CSARGQGFMPQHF. This chain connects TRBV20-1 to TRBJ1-5, with a weak D call TRBD1 (5 bases). CDR1 and CDR2 (germline): DFQATT, SNEGSKA (reference sequence). The V end lost 5 bases, the J end lost 9 bases, and 17 bases lay between the germline ends. The CDR3 loop spans 13 amino acids.

This clonotype was observed many times. The chain links TRBV3-1 to TRBJ2-7, with TRBD2 matching over 8 bases. Germline CDR1 reads LGHDT; CDR2 reads YNNKEL (reference sequence). The CDR3 is 15 residues long. With V trimmed by 5 bases and J by 3 bases, 9 bases remained unmatched. The chain's CDR3 is CASSYSWTSIYEQYF. As DNA, the CDR3 is TGTGCCAGCAGCTATTCGTGGACTAGCATCTACGAGCAGTACTTC.

Ten or more counts support this clonotype. This rearrangement joins TRBV10-2 to TRBJ2-7; 10 bases align to TRBD1. Trimming removed 4 bases from V and 1 base from J; junction bases left unmatched: 4. The CDR3 sequence is 15 residues long. Germline V CDR1 and CDR2: WSHSY, SAAADI. The CDR3 nucleotides read TGCGCCAGCAGTGGGGGGACAGGGGAGTCCTACGAGCAGTACTTC. Encoded protein: CASSGGTGESYEQYF.

In its sample, this clonotype was seen many times. The gene calls are TRBV28 and TRBJ2-3, with a tentative D call TRBD1 (6 bases). V shed 8 bases and J shed 8 bases, with 26 bases lying between them. The CDR3 has 16 residues. Germline CDR1 is MDHEN and CDR2 is SYDVKM. CDR3 residues: CASSAPGSITQGTQYF. The DNA for the CDR3 is TGTGCCAGCTCTGCTCCTGGATCCATTACACAGGGTACGCAGTATTTT.

The V gene is TRBV19, the J gene TRBJ1-6; a weak D match, TRBD1 (6 bases). The ends were cut back, 5 bases at V and 7 bases at J, with 9 bases in the middle. The CDR3 runs 13 residues. Germline V gene data show CDR1 as LNHDA and CDR2 as SQIVND (reference sequence). The CDR3 DNA reads TGTGCCAGTAGTGACAGGACAAATTCACCCCTCCACTTT. Its translation: CASSDRTNSPLHF.

At least ten counts were recorded for this clonotype. The V gene is TRBV2, the J gene TRBJ2-1; D may correspond to TRBD1 or TRBD2 (5 bases each). CDR1 is SNHLY and CDR2 is FYNNEI in the germline V gene. The V gene lost 4 bases and the J gene lost 10 bases, with 11 bases spanning the gap. The CDR3 is 12 amino acids. The CDR3 DNA reads as TGTGCCAGCAGTGTGGGACGTCCGGAGCAGTTCTTC. Translation gives CASSVGRPEQFF.

This clonotype was counted many times. The J gene is TRBJ2-7, the V gene TRBV18; unclear D gene. CDR1 and CDR2 from the germline V gene are KGHSH and LQKENI. V was cut by 3 bases and J by 0 bases, with 6 bases left in between. The CDR3 extends over 13 amino acids. Here the CDR3 reads CASSPVSSYEQYF. The CDR3 DNA follows: TGTGCCAGCTCACCGGTCAGCTCCTACGAGCAGTACTTC.

The rearrangement links TRBV2 to TRBJ1-1; D unresolved. The CDR3 is 13 residues long. Trimming shortened V by 3 bases and J by 4 bases, and 9 bases separated the two germline ends. Germline V gene data show CDR1 as SNHLY and CDR2 as FYNNEI. CDR3 sequence: CASSDDGPTEAFF. The CDR3 DNA is TGTGCCAGCAGTGACGACGGTCCCACTGAAGCTTTCTTT.

The chain has TRBV12-3 or TRBV12-4 and TRBJ1-2; the match to TRBD1 covers 9 bases. The CDR3 contains 14 residues. V shed 6 bases, J shed 4 bases, and the junction held 6 bases outside the gene matches. For the CDR3, the DNA is TGTGCCAGCAGATTACAGGGGGCAAGCTATGGCTACACCTTC. As protein: CASRLQGASYGYTF.

This clonotype was counted ten times or more. This chain joins TRBV6-1 and TRBJ2-2; D is perhaps TRBD2 (6 bases). The CDR3 totals 15 residues. Germline CDR1 and CDR2: MNHNS and SASEGT. Trimming left V 7 bases short and J 3 bases short, with 15 bases between. This CDR3 is CASNPGSGDTGELFF. CDR3 in DNA: TGTGCCAGCAACCCGGGTAGCGGCGACACCGGGGAGCTGTTTTTT.

This clonotype was seen ten or more times. The chain is built from TRBV7-9 and TRBJ2-5; 14 positions agree with TRBD2. This CDR3 contains 15 residues. V dropped 5 bases and J dropped 5; count of bases not matched to a gene: 4. Germline lookup yields CDR1 SEHNR and CDR2 FQNEAQ (reference sequence). Written as DNA, the CDR3 is TGTGCCAGCAGCCGACTAGCGGGAGGGCTGGAGACCCAGTACTTC. Translating it yields CASSRLAGGLETQYF.

The chain joins TRBV29-1 to TRBJ2-1, with D uncertain. The CDR3 is 11 residues long. CDR1 and CDR2 from the germline V gene are SQVTM and ANQGSEA. Between the trimmed V and J ends, which lost 6 bases and 7 bases, there was a span of 10 bases. The CDR3 reads CSVEPGNEQFF. The CDR3 nucleotides are TGCAGCGTCGAGCCGGGTAATGAGCAGTTCTTC.